These 10 T cell receptor beta chains were sequenced from one sample in a study. One entry per CDR3 protein, called by TCRdb with MiXCR from the RT-PCR reads. The table records fewer than 800,000 distinct CDR3 sequences, 14% of them present only once. The sequencing input was memory CD4+ T cells from blood. All receptors come from a female donor in good health, serving as a healthy control.

The CDR3 nucleotides are TGCAGTGCTAGAGATCTTTGGCAGTTGGGCTACACCTTC. Its translation: CSARDLWQLGYTF. The chain carries TRBV20-1 and TRBJ1-2; D is unresolved. V was cut by 0 bases and J by 8 bases, with 13 bases left in between. CDR1 is DFQATT and CDR2 is SNEGSKA in the germline V gene (reference sequence). The CDR3 is made up of 13 amino acids.

The table lists this clonotype with many counts. The chain couples TRBV29-1 to TRBJ1-1; no reliable D call. Germline assignment: CDR1 SQVTM and CDR2 ANQGSEA. The CDR3 covers 12 residues. Between the trimmed V and J ends, which lost 5 bases and 0 bases, there was a span of 7 bases. Here the CDR3 reads CSVRNMNTEAFF. CDR3 sequence (DNA): TGCAGCGTTCGAAATATGAACACTGAAGCTTTCTTT. The entire variable domain, with the rest obtained from reference TRBV29-1 and TRBJ1-1, is as follows: SAVISQKPSRDICQRGTSLTIQCQVDSQVTMMFWYRQQPGQSLTLIATANQGSEATYESGFVIDKFPISRPNLTFSTLTVSNMSPEDSSIYLCSVRNMNTEAFFGQGTRLTVV.

This clonotype has a handful of counts. The chain combines TRBV5-5 with TRBJ1-4, with D uncertain. This CDR3 region has 14 residues. The V gene lost 4 bases and the J gene lost 8 bases, with 15 bases spanning the gap. CDR1 is SGHKS, CDR2 YYEKEE, per germline (reference sequence). CDR3 amino acids: CASSVGRGGEKLFF. The CDR3 coding sequence is TGTGCCAGCAGCGTTGGACGGGGAGGCGAAAAACTGTTTTTT.

This clonotype was seen more than once but under ten times. The rearrangement uses TRBV5-6 and TRBJ1-6; the match to TRBD1 covers 10 bases. Trimming cost V 5 bases and J 8 bases; bases outside gene matches: 1. The CDR3 is 13 amino acids. Looked up from germline, CDR1 is SGHDT and CDR2 is YYEEEE. CDR3 region: CASRDRGYSPLHF. The CDR3 DNA follows: TGTGCCAGCAGGGACAGGGGGTATTCACCCCTCCACTTT.

The chain couples TRBV5-6 to TRBJ1-6; 7 nucleotides agree with TRBD1. The CDR3 extends over 16 amino acids. From germline, CDR1 is SGHDT and CDR2 YYEEEE. Unmatched junction bases numbered 2, after V lost 2 bases and J lost 0 bases. CDR3 sequence: CASSLGQVSYNSPLHF. Written as DNA, the CDR3 is TGTGCCAGCAGCTTAGGACAGGTCTCCTATAATTCACCCCTCCACTTT.

This clonotype was detected many times. V gene TRBV20-1 combines with J gene TRBJ2-7, with 16 bases lining up with TRBD2. The ends lost 5 bases at V and 7 bases at J; junction bases unmatched: 5. The germline gives CDR1 DFQATT, CDR2 SNEGSKA (reference sequence). The CDR3 contains 14 residues. CDR3 sequence reads: CSAGGGLAGGEQYF. The CDR3 DNA reads TGCAGTGCTGGGGGGGGACTAGCGGGAGGGGAGCAGTACTTC.

This clonotype was found many times. The rearrangement uses TRBV20-1 and TRBJ2-4; D is perhaps TRBD1 (6 bases). Germline CDR1 reads DFQATT; CDR2 reads SNEGSKA (reference sequence). This CDR3 spans 11 amino acids. The V end was cut by 5 bases, the J end by 9 bases, with 11 bases between. The CDR3 DNA is TGCAGTGCTCAGCAAGGGGGCATTCAGTACTTC. Residues: CSAQQGGIQYF.

This sequence joins TRBV7-9 and TRBJ2-5; unclear D gene. From germline, CDR1 is SEHNR and CDR2 FQNEAQ (reference sequence). V lost 1 base and J lost 1, with 7 bases in between. The CDR3 is 14 residues long. CDR3 coding DNA: TGTGCCAGCAGCTTAGTGCCGAGCCAAGAGACCCAGTACTTC. Translation: CASSLVPSQETQYF.

This clonotype was counted ten times or more. The chain is built from TRBV25-1 and TRBJ2-2, with D unclear. Germline CDR1 reads MGHDK; CDR2 reads SYGVNS. This CDR3 comprises 13 residues. Trimming removed 1 base at V and 5 bases at J, with 5 bases between. CDR3 bases: TGTGCCAGCAGTGAATTCACGACCGGGGAGCTGTTTTTT. This translates into CASSEFTTGELFF.

The genes are TRBV7-2 and TRBJ2-5, with D hard to call. V was shortened by 4 bases and J by 5 bases, with 14 bases between the two germline ends. CDR1 SGHTA and CDR2 FQGNSA come from the germline V gene. The CDR3 covers 14 residues. This chain's CDR3 is CASSSPGPTETQYF. The CDR3 DNA is TGTGCCAGCAGCTCTCCGGGCCCCACGGAGACCCAGTACTTC.